The 5 T cell receptor beta chains given below trace back to one sample, sequenced in a study of blood T cell repertoires in COVID-19 (dated by TCRdb to 2020 to 2022). Libraries were built with the immunoSEQ multiplex PCR assay. The immuneACCESS repertoire file appears here via TCRdb, limited to in-frame rearrangements. These files lack a portion of the clones; in checked studies, under half of the deficit traces to unresolved V genes, and the cause of the others is not known. The sample table lists roughly 150,000 clones, approximately 86% of them with a count of one. The ten biggest clones cover approximately 2.3% of the sample. Sequenced material: peripheral blood. These receptors all stem from a woman in her 70s with acute or convalescent COVID-19.

The chain has TRBV4-2 and TRBJ1-5; a possible D gene is TRBD1 (6 bases). From germline, CDR1 is LGHNA and CDR2 YNFKEQ. The V end lost 4 bases, the J end lost 3 bases, and 16 bases lay between the germline ends. The CDR3 has 16 residues. The CDR3 protein is CASSPNLQGPNQPQHF. The CDR3 DNA reads as TGTGCCAGCAGCCCCAACCTACAGGGACCCAATCAGCCCCAGCATTTT.

This rearrangement joins TRBV11-1 to TRBJ1-6; D gene uncertain. The germline CDR1 and CDR2 sequences are SGHAT and FQDESV (reference sequence). Trimming took 3 bases from V and 8 from J, leaving 8 bases between them. The CDR3 covers 13 residues. CDR3 in DNA: TGTGCCAGCAGCTTTTCGGAGTATTCACCCCTCCACTTT. Encoded protein: CASSFSEYSPLHF. Filled out from reference TRBV11-1 and TRBJ1-6, the complete variable domain reads EAEVAQSPRYKITEKSQAVAFWCDPISGHATLYWYRQILGQGPELLVQFQDESVVDDSQLPKDRFSAERLKGVDSTLKIQPAELGDSAMYLCASSFSEYSPLHFGNGTRLTVT.

The genes are TRBV2 and TRBJ1-1; no definite D call. Germline CDR1 is SNHLY and CDR2 is FYNNEI. The CDR3 extends over 12 amino acids. The V end was cut by 3 bases, the J end by 7 bases, with 9 bases between. CDR3: CASSEWGVEAFF. The CDR3 DNA reads TGTGCCAGCAGTGAGTGGGGAGTTGAAGCTTTCTTT.

The rearrangement joins TRBV5-1 to TRBJ2-3; TRBD1 matches at 9 bases. J lost 4 bases, V lost 0 bases, and 3 bases had no gene match. The length of the CDR3 is 15 residues. Per the germline V gene, CDR1 is SGHRS and CDR2 is YFSETQ. The CDR3: CASSLAGQGADTQYF. Here the CDR3 DNA reads TGCGCCAGCAGCTTGGCGGGACAGGGTGCAGATACGCAGTATTTT.

The chain is built from TRBV7-2 and TRBJ1-2, with TRBD1 as a possible D gene (5 bases). The germline V gene has CDR1 SGHTA and CDR2 FQGNSA. This CDR3 is 15 amino acids long. V lost 5 bases, J lost 0 bases, and 13 bases lay in between. The CDR3 loop reads CASSPQGSSNYGYTF. CDR3 DNA: TGTGCCAGCAGCCCCCAGGGTTCCTCTAACTATGGCTACACCTTC.